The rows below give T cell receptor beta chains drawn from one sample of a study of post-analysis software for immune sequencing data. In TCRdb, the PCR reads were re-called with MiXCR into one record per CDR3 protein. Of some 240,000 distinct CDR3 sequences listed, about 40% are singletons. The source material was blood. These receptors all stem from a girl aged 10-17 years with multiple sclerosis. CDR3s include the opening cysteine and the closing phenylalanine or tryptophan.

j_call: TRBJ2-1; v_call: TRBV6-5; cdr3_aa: CASGPSSYNEQFF
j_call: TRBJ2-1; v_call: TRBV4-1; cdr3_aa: CASTSREWGDEQFF
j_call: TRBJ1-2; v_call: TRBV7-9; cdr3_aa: CAIRRLYGYTF
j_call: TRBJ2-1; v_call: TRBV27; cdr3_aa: CASSSPNSYNEQFF
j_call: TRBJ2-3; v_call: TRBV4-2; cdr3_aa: CASSQEAGGPDTQYF
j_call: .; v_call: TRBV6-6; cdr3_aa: CASSYGGGETQYF
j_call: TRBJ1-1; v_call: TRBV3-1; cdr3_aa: CASSLGERKAFF
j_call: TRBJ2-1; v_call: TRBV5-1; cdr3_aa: CASSLAAGQMNEQFF
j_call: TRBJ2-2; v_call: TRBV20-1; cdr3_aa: CSGASGNTGELFF
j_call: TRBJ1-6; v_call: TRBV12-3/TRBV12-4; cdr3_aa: CASSFVGSPLHF
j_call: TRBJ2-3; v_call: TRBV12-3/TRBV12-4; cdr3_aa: CASSLRQGHTDTQYF
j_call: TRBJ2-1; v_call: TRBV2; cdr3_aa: CASSTRTGGSNEQFF
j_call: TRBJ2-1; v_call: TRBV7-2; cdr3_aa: CASSSPRLANEQFF
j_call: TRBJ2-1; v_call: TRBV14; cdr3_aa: CASSQAGNNEQFF
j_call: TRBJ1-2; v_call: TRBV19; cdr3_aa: CATSKPSRQGGGYGYTF
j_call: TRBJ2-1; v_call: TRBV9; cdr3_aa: CASSGGLAGRSEQFF
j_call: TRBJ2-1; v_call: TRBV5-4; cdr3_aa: CASSPGGSGPRGDEQFF
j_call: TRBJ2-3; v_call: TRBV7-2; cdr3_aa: CASSLAERDTQYF
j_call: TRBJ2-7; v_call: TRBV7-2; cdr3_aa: CASSRLMGEQYF
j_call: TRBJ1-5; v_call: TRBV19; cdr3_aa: CASSIRLQGNQPQHF
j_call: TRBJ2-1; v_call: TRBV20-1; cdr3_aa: CSASFEHEQFF
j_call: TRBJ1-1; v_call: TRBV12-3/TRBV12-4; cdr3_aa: CASSRDRAAFF
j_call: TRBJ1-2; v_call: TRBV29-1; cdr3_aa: CSVGVDGYGYTF
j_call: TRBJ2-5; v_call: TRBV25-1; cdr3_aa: CASERGAWYQETQYF
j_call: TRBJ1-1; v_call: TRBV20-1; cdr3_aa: CSAHEGSRTEAFF
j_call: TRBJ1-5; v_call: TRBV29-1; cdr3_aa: CSVEDPDQPQHF
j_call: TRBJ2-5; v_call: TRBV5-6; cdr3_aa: CASSLGQPRRYQETQYF
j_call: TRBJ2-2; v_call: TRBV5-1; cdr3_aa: CASSSRVFKDGELFF
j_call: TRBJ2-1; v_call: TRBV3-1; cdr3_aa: CASSPRLVSYNEQFF
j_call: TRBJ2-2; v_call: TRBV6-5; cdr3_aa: CASTSTGELFF
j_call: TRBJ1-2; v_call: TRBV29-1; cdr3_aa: CSVVDNRQYGYTF
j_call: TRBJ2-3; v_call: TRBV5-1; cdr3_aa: CASSTGRGGNTDTQYF
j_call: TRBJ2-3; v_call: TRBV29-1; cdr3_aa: CSEQRSRGLSTDTQYF
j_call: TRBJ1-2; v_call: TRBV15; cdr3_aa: CATSSDRRWGYTF
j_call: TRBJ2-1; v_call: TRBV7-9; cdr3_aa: CASSWFSGQGGSYNEQFF
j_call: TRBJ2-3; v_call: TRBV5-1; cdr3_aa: CASSLHGTSGAPSTDTQYF
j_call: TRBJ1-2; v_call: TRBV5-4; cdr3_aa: CASSHNLGQYGYTF
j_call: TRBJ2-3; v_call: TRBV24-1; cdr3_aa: CATSDPRTGTTDTQYF
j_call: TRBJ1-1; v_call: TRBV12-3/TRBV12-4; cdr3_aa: CASSSLRWANTEAFF
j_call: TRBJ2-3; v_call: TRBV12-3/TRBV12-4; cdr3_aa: CASSSGGRADVQYF
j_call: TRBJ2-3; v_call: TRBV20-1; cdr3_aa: CSAPGGTDTQYF
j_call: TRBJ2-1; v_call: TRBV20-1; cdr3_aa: CSARSGGGGSRNEQFF
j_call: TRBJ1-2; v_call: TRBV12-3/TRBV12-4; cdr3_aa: CASSPRPVFNYGYTF
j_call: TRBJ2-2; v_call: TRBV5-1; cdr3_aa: CASSPGQENTGELFF
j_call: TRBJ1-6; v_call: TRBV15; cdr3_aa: CATSRGIQGANSPLHF
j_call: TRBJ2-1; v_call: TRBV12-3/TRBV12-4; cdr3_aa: CASSSTRQSFYNEQFF
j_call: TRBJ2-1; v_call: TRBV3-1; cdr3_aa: CASTTDLAGVNEQFF
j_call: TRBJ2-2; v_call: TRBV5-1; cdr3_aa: CASSDPGLASNTGELFF
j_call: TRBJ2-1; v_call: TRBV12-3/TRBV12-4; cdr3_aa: CASSYRDPGYNEQFF
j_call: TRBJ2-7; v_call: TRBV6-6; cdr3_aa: CASSSGTYEQYF
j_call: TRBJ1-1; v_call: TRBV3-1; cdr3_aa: CASSQGSSGLSEAFF
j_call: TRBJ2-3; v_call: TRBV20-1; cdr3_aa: CSASKDRGIVRWDTQYF